This T cell receptor (beta chain) was sequenced for a study of blood T cell repertoires in COVID-19. The wider study: Sample material is recorded as cDNA or gDNA derived from T cells, B-cell-depleted T cells, or PBMCs.

This clone has more than one count but fewer than ten. How the authors handled the data: Scientists estimated how many nucleated cells there were by amplifying reference gene primers. TCRdb keeps only in-frame clones here, not all; method: immunoSEQ multiplex PCR. V and J calls and clone size come straight from that table; D and trimming were deduced from the DNA. The sample has some 200,000 clones, roughly 82% seen once. This CDR3 contains 13 residues. V gave up 7 bases and J gave up 7 bases, with 14 bases separating them. Germline CDR1 reads WNHNN; CDR2 reads SYGVQD (reference sequence). Study members were between about 18 and 89 years old and lived in roughly 24 US regions.

The receptor was derived from a woman aged 55 to 70 with acute COVID-19. J is TRBJ2-1 and V is TRBV10-1, with TRBD2 as a possible D gene (5 bases). Sequenced material: PBMCs or T cells enriched from blood (not recorded which). CDR3 in amino acids: CASTLSPGNEQFF. CDR3 bases: TGCGCCAGCACTCTAAGTCCGGGAAATGAGCAGTTCTTC.